Listed below are T cell receptor beta chains from one sample, sequenced in a study of radiotherapy plus CTLA-4 blockade in lung cancer. Produced via immunoSEQ multiplex PCR; TCRdb's table is partial and in-frame only. The profile shows more than 40,000 clones, approximately 70% of them singletons. The sequencing used peripheral blood, collected from a patient treated with radiotherapy plus ipilimumab. The receptors were sampled from a human donor with non-small cell lung cancer who had a complete response to radiotherapy plus ipilimumab. The conserved cysteine and the conserved F or W are not part of the CDR3 here.

v_gene	j_gene	CDR3aa
TRBV19	TRBJ1-5	ASSMGTGVGLGNQPQH
TRBV7-3	TRBJ2-1	ASSLTAREQF
TRBV2	TRBJ1-2	ASSEAGGT
TRBV7-2	TRBJ1-2	ASVPRTGDYGYT
TRBV11-2	TRBJ1-1	ASSLGVIADTEAF
TRBV6-5	TRBJ1-2	ASSYSGRGGIGYT
TRBV30	TRBJ2-7	AWSVRTSGFRSWSYEQY
TRBV7-2	TRBJ2-3	ASSLSPWGGDPDTQY
TRBV5-1	TRBJ2-7	ASSLGTSERTYEQY
TRBV4-1	TRBJ1-1	ASGSGGRGNTEAF
TRBV6-6	TRBJ2-5	ASSYSMREETQY
TRBV5-4	TRBJ1-2	ASSLGGGDGFGYT
TRBV4-1	TRBJ2-3	ASTGTGADTQY
TRBV7-3	TRBJ1-2	ASSLNPSYGYT
TRBV7-9	TRBJ1-2	ASSSRQGWANYGYT
TRBV10-3	TRBJ1-2	AISKSQGIRYDGYT
TRBV19	TRBJ2-5	ASSIGYRVTETQY
TRBV14	TRBJ1-5	ASRRYSNQPQH
TRBV10-2	TRBJ1-6	ASSVRDSYNSPLH
TRBV7-9	TRBJ2-3	ASSPDGVSDTQY
TRBV7-8	TRBJ2-3	ASSLGQGTDTQY
TRBV10-3	TRBJ1-4	AISFGANEKLF
TRBV10-2	TRBJ2-3	ASSSLDTQY
TRBV9	-	ASSDGQGYEQY
TRBV2	TRBJ2-7	ASSDRPGTYEQY
TRBV28	TRBJ2-5	ASSLGATQY
TRBV9	TRBJ1-1	ASSVGKGRSPEAF
TRBV5-1	TRBJ1-6	ASTPSGGGTGGSPLH
TRBV19	TRBJ1-1	ASSISHRGNTEAF
TRBV30	TRBJ2-5	AWRGTRETQY
TRBV5-1	TRBJ2-1	ASSLLLLASNEQF
TRBV7-2	TRBJ1-1	ASSLDRGSTEAF
TRBV13	-	ASSRGLGREQY
TRBV5-8	TRBJ2-7	ASSLSGFEQY
TRBV18	TRBJ1-1	ASSPRSQGGRMNTEAF
TRBV28	TRBJ2-3	ASSSGGGTDTQY
TRBV7-9	TRBJ1-6	ASSLSGQYNSPLH
TRBV9	TRBJ1-2	ASSEQGAGGGYT
TRBV5-6	TRBJ1-1	ASSLAPRGGTEAF
TRBV7-9	TRBJ1-6	ASSAGTGVNSPLH
TRBV2	TRBJ1-1	ANSPAQGVNTEAF
TRBV15	TRBJ1-4	ATSRNRVTNEKLF
TRBV7-8	TRBJ2-2	ASRRLAGSRELF
TRBV27	TRBJ1-6	ASSSGNGNSPLH
TRBV19	TRBJ2-1	AIRDRASNEQF
TRBV11-3	TRBJ2-1	ASSSSRDIHNEQF
TRBV4-1	TRBJ2-4	ASSPGVRTSVKNIQY
TRBV2	TRBJ1-4	ASTLTTTNEKLF
TRBV7-9	TRBJ2-2	ASSLQGLTGELF
TRBV7-8	TRBJ2-7	ASSPDEAGGTLEQY
TRBV5-6	TRBJ1-1	ASSLVGARVTEAF
TRBV28	TRBJ2-5	ASSLHPTSASRKTQY
TRBV11-1	TRBJ1-2	ASSSPAKAHGYT
TRBV18	TRBJ1-3	ASSPWGDSGNTIY
TRBV15	TRBJ2-2	ATSNRQGTWGRAYTGELF
TRBV19	TRBJ1-5	ATTMQRGGRNQPQH
TRBV11-3	TRBJ1-1	ASSLVGNTEAF
TRBV7-2	TRBJ1-6	ASSPPKQGANSPLH
TRBV28	-	ASSPDRAPYEQY
TRBV27	TRBJ2-5	ASSLSTGTSKTQY